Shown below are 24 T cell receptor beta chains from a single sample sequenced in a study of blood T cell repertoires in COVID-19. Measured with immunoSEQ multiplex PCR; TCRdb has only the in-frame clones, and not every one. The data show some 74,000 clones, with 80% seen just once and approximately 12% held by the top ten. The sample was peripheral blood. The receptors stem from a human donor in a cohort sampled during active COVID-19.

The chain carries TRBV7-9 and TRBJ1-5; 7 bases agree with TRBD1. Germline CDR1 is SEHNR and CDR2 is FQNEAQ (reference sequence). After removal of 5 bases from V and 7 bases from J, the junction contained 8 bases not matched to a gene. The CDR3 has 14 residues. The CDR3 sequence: CASSLTGNRQPQHF. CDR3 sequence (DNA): TGTGCCAGCAGCCTGACAGGGAATAGGCAGCCCCAGCATTTT.

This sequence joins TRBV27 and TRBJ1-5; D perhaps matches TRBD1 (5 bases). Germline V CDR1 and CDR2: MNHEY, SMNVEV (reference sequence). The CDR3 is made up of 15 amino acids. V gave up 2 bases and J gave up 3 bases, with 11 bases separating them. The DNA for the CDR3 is TGTGCCAGCAGTTTAGGGGGGGGGATCAATCAGCCCCAGCATTTT. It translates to CASSLGGGINQPQHF.

The CDR3 bases are TGCGCCAGCAGCTCGACAGGAGACTATGGCTACACCTTC. It yields the protein CASSSTGDYGYTF. This sequence joins TRBV5-1 and TRBJ1-2; D possibly corresponds to TRBD1 (6 bases). This CDR3 contains 13 residues. The V gene's germline CDR1 is SGHRS and CDR2 YFSETQ. V was cut by 3 bases and J by 3 bases, with 9 bases left in between.

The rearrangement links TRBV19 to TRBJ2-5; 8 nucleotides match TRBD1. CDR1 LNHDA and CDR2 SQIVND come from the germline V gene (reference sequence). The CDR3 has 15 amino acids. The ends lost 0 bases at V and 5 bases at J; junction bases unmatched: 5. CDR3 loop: CASSIDRQGSETQYF. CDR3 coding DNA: TGTGCCAGTAGTATAGACCGACAGGGGTCCGAGACCCAGTACTTC.

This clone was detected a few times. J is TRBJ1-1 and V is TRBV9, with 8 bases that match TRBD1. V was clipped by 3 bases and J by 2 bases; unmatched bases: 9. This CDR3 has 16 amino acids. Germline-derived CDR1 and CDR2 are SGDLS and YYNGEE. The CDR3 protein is CASSAIKTGDNTEAFF. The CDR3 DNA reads TGTGCCAGCAGCGCCATAAAGACAGGGGATAACACTGAAGCTTTCTTT. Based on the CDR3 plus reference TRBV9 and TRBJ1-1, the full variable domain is DSGVTQTPKHLITATGQRVTLRCSPRSGDLSVYWYQQSLDQGLQFLIQYYNGEERAKGNILERFSAQQFPDLHSELNLSSLELGDSALYFCASSAIKTGDNTEAFFGQGTRLTVV.

This chain's CDR3 is CASSLGVGATTDTQYF. The CDR3 DNA is TGTGCCAGTAGTCTTGGTGTCGGAGCCACCACAGATACGCAGTATTTT. The chain employs TRBV19 and TRBJ2-3; D ambiguous. V shed 5 bases and J shed 2 bases, with 17 bases lying between them. There are 16 residues in the CDR3. The germline V gene has CDR1 LNHDA and CDR2 SQIVND (reference sequence).

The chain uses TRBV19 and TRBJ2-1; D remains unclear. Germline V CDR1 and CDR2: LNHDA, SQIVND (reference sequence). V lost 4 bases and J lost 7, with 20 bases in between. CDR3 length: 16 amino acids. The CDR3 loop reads CASSTGRWPAGNEQFF. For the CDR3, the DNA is TGTGCCAGTAGTACGGGTCGGTGGCCAGCTGGAAATGAGCAGTTCTTC.

CDR3 DNA sequence: TGCGCCAGCAGCTTAGGGGGTGGGGACACTGAAGCTTTCTTT. Its translation: CASSLGGGDTEAFF. V and J are TRBV5-1 and TRBJ1-1, with D tentatively TRBD1 (6 bases). The CDR3 extends over 14 amino acids. Germline V CDR1 and CDR2: SGHRS, YFSETQ. Trimming took off 2 bases at V and 3 bases at J, with 11 bases between the two ends.

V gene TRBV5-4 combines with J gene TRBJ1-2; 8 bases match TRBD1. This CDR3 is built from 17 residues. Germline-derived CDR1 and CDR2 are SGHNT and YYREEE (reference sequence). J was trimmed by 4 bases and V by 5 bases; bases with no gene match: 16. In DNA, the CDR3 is TGTGCCAGCAGAGACCAAAACAACAGGGGGGTAGGCTATGGCTACACCTTC. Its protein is CASRDQNNRGVGYGYTF.

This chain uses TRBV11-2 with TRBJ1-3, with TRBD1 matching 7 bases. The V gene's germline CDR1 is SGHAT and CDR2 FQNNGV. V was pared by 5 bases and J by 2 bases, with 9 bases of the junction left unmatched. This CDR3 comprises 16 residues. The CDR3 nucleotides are TGTGCCAGCAGCGGAAACAGGGGAGGAGCTGGAAACACCATATATTTT. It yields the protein CASSGNRGGAGNTIYF.

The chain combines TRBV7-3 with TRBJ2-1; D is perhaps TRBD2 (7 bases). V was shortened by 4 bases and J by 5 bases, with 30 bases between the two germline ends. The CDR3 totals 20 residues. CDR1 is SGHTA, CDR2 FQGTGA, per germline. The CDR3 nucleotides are TGTGCCAGCAGCTCCCAACCCCCGTCGCCGGTTCGGGGGGCCCACAATGAGCAGTTCTTC. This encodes CASSSQPPSPVRGAHNEQFF.

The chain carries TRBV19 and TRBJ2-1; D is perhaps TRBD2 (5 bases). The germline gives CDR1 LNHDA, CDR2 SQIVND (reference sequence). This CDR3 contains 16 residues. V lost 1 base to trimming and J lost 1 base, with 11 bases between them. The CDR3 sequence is CASSIALLVSYNEQFF. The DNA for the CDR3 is TGTGCCAGTAGTATAGCTCTACTAGTTTCCTACAATGAGCAGTTCTTC.

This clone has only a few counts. CDR3: CASGIPGRVTNTEAFF. CDR3 coding DNA: TGTGCCAGTGGCATCCCCGGCAGGGTTACGAACACTGAAGCTTTCTTT. This chain links TRBV19 with TRBJ1-1; possibly TRBD1 for D (5 bases). The V gene lost 8 bases and the J gene lost 1 base, with 20 bases spanning the gap. The length of the CDR3 is 16 residues. Per the germline V gene, CDR1 is LNHDA and CDR2 is SQIVND (reference sequence).

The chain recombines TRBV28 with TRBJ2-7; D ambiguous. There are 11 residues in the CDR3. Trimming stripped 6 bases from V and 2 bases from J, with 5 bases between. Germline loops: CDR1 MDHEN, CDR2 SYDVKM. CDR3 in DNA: TGTGCCAGCAGCAGAACCTACGAGCAGTACTTC. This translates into CASSRTYEQYF.

The CDR3 nucleotides are TGTGCCAGCAACCCGACAGGGAAAGGAAATCAGCCCCAGCATTTT. Its translation: CASNPTGKGNQPQHF. The chain joins TRBV27 to TRBJ1-5, with 7 bases aligning to TRBD1. The CDR3 sequence is 15 residues long. V shed 7 bases, J shed 4 bases, and the junction held 10 bases outside the gene matches. Germline CDR1 MNHEY, CDR2 SMNVEV (reference sequence).

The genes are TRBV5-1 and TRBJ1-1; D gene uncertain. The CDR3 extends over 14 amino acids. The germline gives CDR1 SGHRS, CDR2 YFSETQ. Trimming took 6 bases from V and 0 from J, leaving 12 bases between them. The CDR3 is CASKLEIMNTEAFF. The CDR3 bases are TGCGCCAGCAAGCTTGAGATCATGAACACTGAAGCTTTCTTT.

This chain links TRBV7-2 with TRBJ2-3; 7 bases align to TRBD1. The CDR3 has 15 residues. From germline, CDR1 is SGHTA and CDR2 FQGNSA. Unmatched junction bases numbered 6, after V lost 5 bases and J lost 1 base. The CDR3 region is CASSINRGRTDTQYF. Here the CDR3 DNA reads TGTGCCAGCAGCATCAACAGGGGACGCACAGATACGCAGTATTTT.

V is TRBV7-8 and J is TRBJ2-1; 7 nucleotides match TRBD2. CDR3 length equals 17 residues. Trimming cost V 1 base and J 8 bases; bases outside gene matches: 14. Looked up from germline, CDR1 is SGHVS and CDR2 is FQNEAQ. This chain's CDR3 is CASSLVPSGALRDEQFF. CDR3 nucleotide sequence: TGTGCCAGCAGCTTAGTGCCTAGCGGAGCCCTCCGAGATGAGCAGTTCTTC.

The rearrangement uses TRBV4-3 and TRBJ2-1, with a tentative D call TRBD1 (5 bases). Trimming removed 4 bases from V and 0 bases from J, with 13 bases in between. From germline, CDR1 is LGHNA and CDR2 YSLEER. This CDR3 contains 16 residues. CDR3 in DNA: TGCGCCAGCAGCCGCGGCCGTAGGGGCTCCTACAATGAGCAGTTCTTC. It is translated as CASSRGRRGSYNEQFF.

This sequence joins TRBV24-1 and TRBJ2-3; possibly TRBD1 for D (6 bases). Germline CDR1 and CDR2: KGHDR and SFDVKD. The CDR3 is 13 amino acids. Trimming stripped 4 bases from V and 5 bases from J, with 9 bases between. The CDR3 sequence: CATSDSGEDTQYF. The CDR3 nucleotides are TGTGCCACCAGTGACTCAGGGGAAGATACGCAGTATTTT.

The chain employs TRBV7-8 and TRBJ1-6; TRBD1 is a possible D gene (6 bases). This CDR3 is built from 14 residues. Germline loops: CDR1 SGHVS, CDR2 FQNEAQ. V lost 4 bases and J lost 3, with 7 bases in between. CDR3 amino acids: CASSWDNYNSPLHF. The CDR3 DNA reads TGTGCCAGCAGCTGGGACAACTATAATTCACCCCTCCACTTT.

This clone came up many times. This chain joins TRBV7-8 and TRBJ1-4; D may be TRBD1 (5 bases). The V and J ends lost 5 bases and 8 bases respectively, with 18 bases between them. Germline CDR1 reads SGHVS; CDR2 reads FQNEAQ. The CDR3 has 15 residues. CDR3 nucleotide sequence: TGTGCCAGCAGCCTGGGGCCTTCTAACCGGGAAAAACTGTTTTTT. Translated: CASSLGPSNREKLFF.

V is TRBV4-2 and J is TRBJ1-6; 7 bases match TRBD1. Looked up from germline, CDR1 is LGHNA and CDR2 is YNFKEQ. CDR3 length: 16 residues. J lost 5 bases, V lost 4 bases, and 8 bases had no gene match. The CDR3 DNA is TGTGCCAGCAGCCCATCTCGAGACAGGGATAATTCACCCCTCCACTTT. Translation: CASSPSRDRDNSPLHF.

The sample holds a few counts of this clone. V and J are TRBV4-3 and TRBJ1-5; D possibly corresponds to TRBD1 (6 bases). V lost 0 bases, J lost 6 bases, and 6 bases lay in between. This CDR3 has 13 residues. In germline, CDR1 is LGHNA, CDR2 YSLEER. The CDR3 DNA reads TGCGCCAGCAGCCAAGACAGGGGTCAGCCCCAGCATTTT. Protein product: CASSQDRGQPQHF.